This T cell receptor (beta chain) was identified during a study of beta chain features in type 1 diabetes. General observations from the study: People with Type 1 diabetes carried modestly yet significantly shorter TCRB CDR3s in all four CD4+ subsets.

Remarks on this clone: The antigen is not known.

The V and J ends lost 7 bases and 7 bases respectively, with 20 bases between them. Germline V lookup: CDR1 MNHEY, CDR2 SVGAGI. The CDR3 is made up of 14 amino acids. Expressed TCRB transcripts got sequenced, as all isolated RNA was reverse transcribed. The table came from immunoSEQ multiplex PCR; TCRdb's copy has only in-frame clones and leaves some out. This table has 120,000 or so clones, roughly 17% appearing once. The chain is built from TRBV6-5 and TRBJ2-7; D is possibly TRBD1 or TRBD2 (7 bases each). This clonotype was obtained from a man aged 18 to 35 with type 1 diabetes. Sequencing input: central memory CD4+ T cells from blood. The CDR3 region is CASTRFAGGGEQYF. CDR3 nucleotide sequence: TGTGCCAGCACTAGGTTCGCAGGGGGAGGGGAGCAGTACTTC.